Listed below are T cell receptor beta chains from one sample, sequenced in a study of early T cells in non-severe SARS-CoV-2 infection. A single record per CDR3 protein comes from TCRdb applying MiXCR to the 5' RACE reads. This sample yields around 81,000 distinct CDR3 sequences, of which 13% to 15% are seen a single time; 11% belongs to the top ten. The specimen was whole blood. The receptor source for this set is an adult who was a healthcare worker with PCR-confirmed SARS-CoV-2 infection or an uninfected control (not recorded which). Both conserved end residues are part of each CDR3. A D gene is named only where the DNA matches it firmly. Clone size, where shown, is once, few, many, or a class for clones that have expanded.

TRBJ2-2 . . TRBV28 TGTGCCAGCAGTGTACCGGAGCGCTTGAACACCGGGGAGCTGTTTTTT CASSVPERLNTGELFF
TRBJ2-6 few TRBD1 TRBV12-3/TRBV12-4 TGTGCCAGCAGTTTTGGGACAGGGCTCTCTGGGGCCAACGTCCTGACTTTC CASSFGTGLSGANVLTF
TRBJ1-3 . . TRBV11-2 TGTGCCAGCAGCTTAGCAAACCCCGGAAACACCATATATTTT CASSLANPGNTIYF
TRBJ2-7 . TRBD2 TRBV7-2 TGTGCCAGCAGCCCACGGACTAGCGCCTACGAGCAGTACTTC CASSPRTSAYEQYF
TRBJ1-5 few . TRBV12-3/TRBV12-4 TGTGCCAGCAGTTTCAGGCCGAATCAGCCCCAGCATTTT CASSFRPNQPQHF
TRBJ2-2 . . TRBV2 TGTGCCAGCAGTGAAAGGTCAGGGAACACCGGGGAGCTGTTTTTT CASSERSGNTGELFF
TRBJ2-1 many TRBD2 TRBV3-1 TGTGCCAGCAGCCACCTAGCGGGGATTGAGCAGTTCTTC CASSHLAGIEQFF
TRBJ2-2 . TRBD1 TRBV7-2 TGTGCCAGCAGCTTAGGACAGGGGACCGGGGAGCTGTTTTTT CASSLGQGTGELFF
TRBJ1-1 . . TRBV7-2 TGTGCCAGCAGCTTAGGCAGGCGGAACACTGAAGTTTTCTTT CASSLGRRNTEVFF
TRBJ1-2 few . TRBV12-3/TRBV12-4 TGTGCCAGCAGTTTAGGAGGGGCGGCCTATGGCTACACCTTC CASSLGGAAYGYTF
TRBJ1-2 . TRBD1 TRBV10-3 TGTGCCATCAGCCCGGGACAGGGGAACTATGGCTACACCTTC CAISPGQGNYGYTF
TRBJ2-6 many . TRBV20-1 TGCAGTGCTAGTTCTGGTTCTGGGGCCAACGTCCTGACTTTC CSASSGSGANVLTF
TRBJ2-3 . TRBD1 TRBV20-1 TGCAGTGCTGACAGGGGGCGGGCAGATACGCAGTATTTT CSADRGRADTQYF